One and the same sample provided the 27 T cell receptor beta chains below, sequenced in a study of shared clonotypes between healthy human individuals. Repertoires were generated with immunoSEQ multiplex PCR, while TCRdb's copy carries only in-frame clones and drops some. The profile shows roughly 1 million clones, more than 65% of them singletons. Material for sequencing was memory CD4+ T cells sorted from blood. As for subset: CD45RA-negative fraction. The source is a man between 18 and 35 years old in good health.

This clone has more than one count but fewer than ten. The genes are TRBV30 and TRBJ1-6; TRBD1 matches at 7 bases. The CDR3 length is 12 residues. Germline V gives CDR1 GTSNPN, CDR2 SVGIG (reference sequence). The J segment lost 10 bases and the V segment lost 7 bases, leaving 7 bases of the junction unmatched. CDR3 protein: CALDRLGSPLHF. In DNA, the CDR3 is TGTGCCTTGGACAGGTTGGGATCACCCCTCCACTTT.

The sample holds a few counts of this clone. The J gene is TRBJ1-5, the V gene TRBV19; D gene ambiguous. CDR1 and CDR2 (germline): LNHDA, SQIVND (reference sequence). The V and J ends lost 7 bases and 0 bases respectively, with 19 bases between them. This CDR3 has 17 residues. The CDR3 DNA sequence: TGTGCCAGTACGACTCAGCCCGGTCGTTATAGCAATCAGCCCCAGCATTTT. This encodes CASTTQPGRYSNQPQHF.

This chain uses TRBV14 with TRBJ2-2; no definite D call. Deletions cut 1 base from V and 1 base from J, with 10 bases between. The CDR3 is 16 amino acids. Germline loops: CDR1 SGHDN, CDR2 FVKESK. The CDR3 DNA reads as TGTGCCAGCAGCCAAGGCCCCAGGAAGAACACCGGGGAGCTGTTTTTT. This translates into CASSQGPRKNTGELFF.

This clone was counted a few times. This chain uses TRBV5-1 with TRBJ2-2, with 9 bases that match TRBD1. Trimming took 4 bases from V and 7 from J; bases not matched to a gene: 5. This CDR3 region has 14 residues. The V gene's germline CDR1 is SGHRS and CDR2 YFSETQ. CDR3 sequence: CASSARTGDGELFF. The CDR3 DNA follows: TGCGCCAGCAGCGCAAGGACAGGGGACGGGGAGCTGTTTTTT.

This clone has only a few counts. This chain links TRBV10-3 with TRBJ1-4; D is perhaps TRBD1 (6 bases). Trimming removed 3 bases from V and 10 bases from J, with 18 bases in between. Per the germline V gene, CDR1 is ENHRY and CDR2 is SYGVKD. This CDR3 region has 15 residues. The CDR3 DNA reads TGTGCCATCAGTGACTCCTGGGGGGGGCCAGGAAAACTGTTTTTT. Its protein is CAISDSWGGPGKLFF.

Of note for this clone: This clone may be a read error of a much larger clone one base away. This sequence joins TRBV7-2 and TRBJ2-5; 7 bases are a match to TRBD2. The germline CDR1 and CDR2 sequences are SGHTA and FQGNSA. The CDR3 totals 14 residues. V was pared by 1 base and J by 5 bases, with 4 bases of the junction left unmatched. This CDR3 reads CASSLDGGWETQYF. The CDR3 DNA follows: TGTGCCAGCAGCTTAGACGGGGGGTGGGAGACCCAGTACTTC.

The J gene is TRBJ1-3, the V gene TRBV5-4, with a weak D call TRBD1 (5 bases). The CDR3 has 15 residues. Germline lookup yields CDR1 SGHNT and CDR2 YYREEE (reference sequence). The ends were cut back, 0 bases at V and 3 bases at J, with 10 bases in the middle. The DNA of the CDR3 is TGTGCCAGCAGCTTGGACCAGAGGGGTGGAAACACCATATATTTT. It is translated as CASSLDQRGGNTIYF.

This rearrangement joins TRBV19 to TRBJ2-7; the D gene could be TRBD1 or TRBD2 (5 bases each). Germline V gives CDR1 LNHDA, CDR2 SQIVND (reference sequence). Trimming removed 3 bases at V and 3 bases at J, with 18 bases between. The CDR3 sequence is 16 residues long. Here the CDR3 reads CASSMKGDPAFYEQYF. Here the CDR3 DNA reads TGTGCCAGTAGTATGAAAGGGGACCCCGCATTCTACGAGCAGTACTTC.

The chain employs TRBV6-6 and TRBJ1-4, with D tentatively TRBD1 (5 bases). V lost 5 bases and J 7 bases, leaving 20 bases between the germline ends. The CDR3 spans 16 residues. Germline lookup yields CDR1 MNHNY and CDR2 SVGAGI (reference sequence). The CDR3 DNA reads as TGTGCCAGCAGTAACCCAGGTTTGGGGCAGGCTGAAAAACTGTTTTTT. Protein sequence: CASSNPGLGQAEKLFF.

The chain uses TRBV6-6 and TRBJ2-5; 10 nucleotides agree with TRBD2. V dropped 4 bases and J dropped 5; count of bases not matched to a gene: 7. The germline CDR1 and CDR2 sequences are MNHNY and SVGAGI (reference sequence). The CDR3 covers 15 residues. As DNA, the CDR3 is TGTGCCAGCAGTTGGGGGAGAGCGGGAGGGGAGACCCAGTACTTC. Its translation: CASSWGRAGGETQYF.

This clone came up once. The V and J genes are TRBV27 and TRBJ1-5; TRBD1 matches 9 bases. CDR1 is MNHEY and CDR2 is SMNVEV in the germline V gene (reference sequence). CDR3 size: 13 residues. J gave up 7 bases and V 6 bases, and 4 bases lay outside the gene matches. The CDR3 DNA follows: TGTGCCAGCAGCTGGGACAGGGCCCAGCCCCAGCATTTT. Protein: CASSWDRAQPQHF.

The chain carries TRBV6-6 and TRBJ1-6, with a weak D call TRBD1 (6 bases). The CDR3 is made up of 13 amino acids. The V gene lost 8 bases and the J gene lost 5 bases, with 10 bases spanning the gap. In germline, CDR1 is MNHNY, CDR2 SVGAGI (reference sequence). The CDR3 DNA reads as TGTGCCAGCCGTCGACAGGATAATTCACCCCTCCACTTT. Translating gives CASRRQDNSPLHF.

The chain links TRBV18 to TRBJ2-7, with 7 bases matching TRBD2. Germline V gene lookup returns CDR1 KGHSH and CDR2 LQKENI. Germline trimming cut 6 bases from V and 5 bases from J; bases unmatched to any gene: 4. The CDR3 consists of 12 residues. CDR3 in amino acids: CASSQSGNEQYF. The CDR3 bases are TGTGCCAGCTCTCAAAGCGGGAACGAGCAGTACTTC.

In the case of this clone: The same CDR3 is also encoded by other DNA sequences in this sample. The chain uses TRBV4-1 and TRBJ2-3; D ambiguous. The V end lost 0 bases, the J end lost 0 bases, and 1 base lay between the germline ends. The CDR3 runs 13 residues. CDR1 is MGHRA and CDR2 is YSYEKL in the germline V gene. The CDR3 protein is CASSQDSTDTQYF. DNA of the CDR3: TGCGCCAGCAGCCAAGACAGCACAGATACGCAGTATTTT.

This rearrangement joins TRBV6-6 to TRBJ1-3, with a tentative D call TRBD1 (5 bases). Per germline, CDR1 MNHNY and CDR2 SVGAGI (reference sequence). This CDR3 has 15 amino acids. V lost 6 bases, J lost 0 bases, and 12 bases lay in between. CDR3 sequence reads: CASSKGRRSGNTIYF. CDR3 in DNA: TGTGCCAGCAGCAAGGGACGGCGCTCTGGAAACACCATATATTTT.

Many counts were recorded for this clone. The chain employs TRBV4-2 and TRBJ2-1; D not certain. CDR1 and CDR2 (germline): LGHNA, YNFKEQ. Trimming took 0 bases from V and 8 from J, leaving 8 bases between them. The CDR3 has 13 amino acids. The CDR3 reads CASSQDRWYEQFF. The CDR3 DNA follows: TGTGCCAGCAGCCAAGATAGGTGGTATGAGCAGTTCTTC.

This clone was seen a handful of times. The CDR3, as DNA: TGTGCCAGCAGCCTTGCCGCGGGAGGGTCCGGTAGCACAGATACGCAGTATTTT. Its protein is CASSLAAGGSGSTDTQYF. This chain uses TRBV4-2 with TRBJ2-3; TRBD2 matches 9 bases. CDR3 length: 18 amino acids. Germline CDR1 LGHNA, CDR2 YNFKEQ. V was clipped by 4 bases and J by 0 bases; unmatched bases: 11.

This chain uses TRBV19 with TRBJ1-6, with TRBD1 matching 9 bases. V shed 6 bases and J 5 bases; nucleotides not matched to a gene: 2. This CDR3 is 14 amino acids long. CDR1 LNHDA and CDR2 SQIVND come from the germline V gene (reference sequence). CDR3 nucleotide sequence: TGTGCCAGTAGCGGGACAGGGAATAATTCACCCCTCCACTTT. Residues: CASSGTGNNSPLHF. Full variable domain (rest looked up from reference TRBV19 and TRBJ1-6): DGGITQSPKYLFRKEGQNVTLSCEQNLNHDAMYWYRQDPGQGLRLIYYSQIVNDFQKGDIAEGYSVSREKKESFPLTVTSAQKNPTAFYLCASSGTGNNSPLHFGNGTRLTVT.

The rearrangement joins TRBV11-2 to TRBJ1-2; maybe TRBD1 (6 bases). In germline, CDR1 is SGHAT, CDR2 FQNNGV. The CDR3 contains 14 residues. V shed 3 bases and J shed 3 bases, with 11 bases lying between them. The CDR3 reads CASSFNPGDYGYTF. The DNA of the CDR3 is TGTGCCAGCAGCTTTAACCCAGGGGACTATGGCTACACCTTC.

This clone was found a few times. This chain connects TRBV18 to TRBJ1-1; D uncertain. Germline CDR1 reads KGHSH; CDR2 reads LQKENI. The length of the CDR3 is 13 residues. Trimming removed 4 bases at V and 6 bases at J, with 12 bases between. The CDR3 here is CASSRTGGPEAFF. CDR3 DNA: TGTGCCAGCTCACGGACTGGTGGCCCTGAAGCTTTCTTT.

CDR3 region: CASSGLVPEQYF. The CDR3 bases are TGCGCCAGCAGTGGGCTAGTTCCCGAGCAGTACTTC. The rearrangement links TRBV10-2 to TRBJ2-7; no clear D. The CDR3 length is 12 residues. CDR1 is WSHSY and CDR2 is SAAADI in the germline V gene. V was cut by 4 bases and J by 6 bases, with 10 bases left in between.

The CDR3 region is CASSTLRGMEQYF. In DNA form, the CDR3 reads TGTGCCAGTAGTACACTAAGGGGAATGGAGCAGTACTTC. The rearrangement uses TRBV19 and TRBJ2-7, with TRBD1 as a possible D gene (5 bases). V dropped 4 bases and J dropped 7 bases, with 14 bases sitting between them. Germline CDR1 is LNHDA and CDR2 is SQIVND (reference sequence). The CDR3 runs 13 residues.

The table lists this clone with a few counts. The J gene is TRBJ1-5, the V gene TRBV7-2; D call uncertain. CDR1 is SGHTA, CDR2 FQGNSA, per germline. Between the trimmed V and J ends, which lost 5 bases and 0 bases, there was a span of 14 bases. The CDR3 covers 16 residues. The CDR3 DNA reads TGTGCCAGCAGCCCAGAGGGTTGGTATAGCAATCAGCCCCAGCATTTT. This encodes CASSPEGWYSNQPQHF. The full variable domain, rest sourced from reference TRBV7-2 and TRBJ1-5, is GAGVSQSPSNKVTEKGKDVELRCDPISGHTALYWYRQSLGQGLEFLIYFQGNSAPDKSGLPSDRFSAERTGGSVSTLTIQRTQQEDSAVYLCASSPEGWYSNQPQHFGDGTRLSIL.

This clone came up once. The chain recombines TRBV7-2 with TRBJ1-2; weak D call: TRBD1 (5 bases). This CDR3 has 14 residues. V shed 2 bases and J shed 8 bases, with 15 bases lying between them. Germline CDR1 reads SGHTA; CDR2 reads FQGNSA. CDR3 bases: TGTGCCAGCAGCTTACCCCTCCGGACACGCGGCTACACCTTC. Its translation is CASSLPLRTRGYTF.

The rearrangement joins TRBV6-5 to TRBJ2-1, with D possibly matching TRBD2 (5 bases). The CDR3 sequence is 14 residues long. V lost 5 bases and J 2 bases, leaving 10 bases between the germline ends. The germline V gene has CDR1 MNHEY and CDR2 SVGAGI. In DNA, the CDR3 is TGTGCCAGCAGTCCGGACTCCCCCTACAATGAGCAGTTCTTC. Its translation: CASSPDSPYNEQFF.

The gene calls are TRBV18 and TRBJ1-2; D call uncertain. V shed 3 bases and J shed 0 bases, with 8 bases lying between them. This CDR3 region has 14 residues. Germline V gene lookup returns CDR1 KGHSH and CDR2 LQKENI. In nucleotides, the CDR3 is TGTGCCAGCTCACCCCCTTCGCCTAACTATGGCTACACCTTC. As protein: CASSPPSPNYGYTF.

The V gene is TRBV7-9, the J gene TRBJ1-1; D gene uncertain. The germline V and J ends were trimmed by 3 bases and 10 bases, with 12 bases remaining between them. CDR3 size: 12 residues. Germline V gene data show CDR1 as SEHNR and CDR2 as FQNEAQ (reference sequence). The CDR3 DNA reads TGTGCCAGCAGCTTTGAGGGCCGGGCAGCTTTCTTT. As protein: CASSFEGRAAFF.